Sequencing of this T cell receptor (beta chain) was carried out in a study of T cells in Graves' hyperthyroidism and ophthalmopathy. Uncontrolled infection, other autoimmune disease, pregnancy or lactation led to exclusion. This clonotype was counted many times. What it binds is unknown. The CDR3 has 15 amino acids. Germline values: CDR1 SGHAT, CDR2 FQNNGV. Trimming cost V 0 bases and J 2 bases; bases outside gene matches: 3. From RNA transcripts, TCR beta CDR3 regions were amplified. A set of HTBI primers served as the primers for a first-round RT-PCR of the TCR CDR3. Via MiXCR, TCRdb re-called the multiplex PCR reads, giving one row per CDR3 protein. The sample records 450,000 to 700,000 distinct CDR3 sequences, roughly 50% being singletons. Regarding the study as a whole: The model foresaw ophthalmopathy a median 6.5 months prior to onset.

The genes are TRBV11-2 and TRBJ2-5; 7 bases agree with TRBD2. Sequences were obtained from peripheral blood or thyroid tissue (not recorded which). The sequence was collected from an adult woman with Graves' disease, either hyperthyroidism or ophthalmopathy (not recorded which). CDR3 DNA: TGTGCCAGCAGCTTAGAGGGGAGGGGTCAAGAGACCCAGTACTTC. As protein: CASSLEGRGQETQYF.